This T cell receptor beta chain was identified during a study of STAT5B mutations in CD4+ large granular lymphocyte leukemia. Trimming took off 2 bases at V and 9 bases at J, with 17 bases between the two ends. Germline lookup yields CDR1 MNHNS and CDR2 SASEGT. The CDR3 totals 14 residues. As handled by the study authors: Productive clonotypes were detectable down to 2.59 x 10-5 frequency. Repertoires were generated with immunoSEQ multiplex PCR, while TCRdb's copy carries only in-frame clones and drops some. The V and J calls and clone size are taken from that table; D and trimming were inferred from the DNA. The data show about 22,000 clones, around 76% seen once.

The rearrangement uses TRBV6-1 and TRBJ2-7; tentative D call: TRBD2 (5 bases). The source material was CD4+ T cells from blood buffy coats. This clonotype originated in a human donor in good health. CDR3 loop: CASSEYKALGGQYF. In DNA form, the CDR3 reads TGTGCCAGCAGTGAATACAAGGCCCTAGGAGGGCAGTACTTC.